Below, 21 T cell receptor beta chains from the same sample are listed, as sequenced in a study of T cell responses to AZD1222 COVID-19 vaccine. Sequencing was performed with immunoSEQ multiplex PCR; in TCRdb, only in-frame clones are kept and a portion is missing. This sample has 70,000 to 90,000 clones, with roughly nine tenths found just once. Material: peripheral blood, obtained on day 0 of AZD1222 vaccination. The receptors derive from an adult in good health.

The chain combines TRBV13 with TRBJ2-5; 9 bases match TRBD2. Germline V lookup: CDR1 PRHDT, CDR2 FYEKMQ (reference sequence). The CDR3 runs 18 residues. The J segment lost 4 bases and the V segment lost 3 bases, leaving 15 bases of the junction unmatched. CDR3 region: CASSFFLSAGGPRETQYF. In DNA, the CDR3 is TGTGCCAGCAGCTTCTTCCTTTCGGCGGGAGGGCCAAGAGAGACCCAGTACTTC.

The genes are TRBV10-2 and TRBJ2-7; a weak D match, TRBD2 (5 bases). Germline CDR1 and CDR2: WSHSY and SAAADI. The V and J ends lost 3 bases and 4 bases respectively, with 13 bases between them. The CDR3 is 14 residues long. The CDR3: CASSDSGGGYEQYF. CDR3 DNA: TGCGCCAGCAGTGACTCAGGAGGCGGATACGAGCAGTACTTC.

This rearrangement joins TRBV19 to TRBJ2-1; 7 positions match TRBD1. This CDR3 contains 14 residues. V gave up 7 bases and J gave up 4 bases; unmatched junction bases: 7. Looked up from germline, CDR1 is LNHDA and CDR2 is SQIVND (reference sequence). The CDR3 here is CASTPGTAYNEQFF. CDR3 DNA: TGTGCCAGTACCCCCGGGACAGCTTACAATGAGCAGTTCTTC. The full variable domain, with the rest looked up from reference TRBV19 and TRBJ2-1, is DGGITQSPKYLFRKEGQNVTLSCEQNLNHDAMYWYRQDPGQGLRLIYYSQIVNDFQKGDIAEGYSVSREKKESFPLTVTSAQKNPTAFYLCASTPGTAYNEQFFGPGTRLTVL.

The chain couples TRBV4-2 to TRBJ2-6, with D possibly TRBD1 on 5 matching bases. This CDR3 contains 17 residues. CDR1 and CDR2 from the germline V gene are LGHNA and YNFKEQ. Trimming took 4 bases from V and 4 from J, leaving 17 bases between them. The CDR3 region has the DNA TGTGCCAGCAGCCTCGATGGTCAGGGTTCGGGGGCCAACGTCCTGACTTTC. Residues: CASSLDGQGSGANVLTF.

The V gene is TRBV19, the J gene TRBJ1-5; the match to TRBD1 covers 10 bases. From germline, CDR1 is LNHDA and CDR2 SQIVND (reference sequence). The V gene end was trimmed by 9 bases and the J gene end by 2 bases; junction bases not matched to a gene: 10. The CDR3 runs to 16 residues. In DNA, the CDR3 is TGTGCCAGCCAAAAGGGACAGGGGATGGGCAATCAGCCCCAGCATTTT. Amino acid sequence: CASQKGQGMGNQPQHF.

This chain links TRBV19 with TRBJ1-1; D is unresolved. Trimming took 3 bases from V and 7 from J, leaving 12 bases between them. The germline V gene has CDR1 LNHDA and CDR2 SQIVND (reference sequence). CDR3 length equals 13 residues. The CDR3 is CASSMVAGFEAFF. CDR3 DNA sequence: TGTGCCAGTAGTATGGTCGCAGGCTTTGAAGCTTTCTTT. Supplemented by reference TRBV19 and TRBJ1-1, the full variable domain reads DGGITQSPKYLFRKEGQNVTLSCEQNLNHDAMYWYRQDPGQGLRLIYYSQIVNDFQKGDIAEGYSVSREKKESFPLTVTSAQKNPTAFYLCASSMVAGFEAFFGQGTRLTVV.

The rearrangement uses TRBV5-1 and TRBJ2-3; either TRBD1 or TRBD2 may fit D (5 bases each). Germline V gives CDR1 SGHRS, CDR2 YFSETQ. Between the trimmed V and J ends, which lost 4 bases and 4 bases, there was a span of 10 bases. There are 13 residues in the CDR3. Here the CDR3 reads CASSPRGPDTQYF. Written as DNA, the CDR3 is TGCGCCAGCAGCCCGAGGGGACCAGATACGCAGTATTTT.

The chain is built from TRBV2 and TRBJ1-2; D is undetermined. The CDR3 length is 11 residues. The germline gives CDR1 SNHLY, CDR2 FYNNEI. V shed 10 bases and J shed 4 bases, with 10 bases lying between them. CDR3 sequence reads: CATATSYGYTF. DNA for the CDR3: TGTGCCACGGCCACCTCCTATGGCTACACCTTC.

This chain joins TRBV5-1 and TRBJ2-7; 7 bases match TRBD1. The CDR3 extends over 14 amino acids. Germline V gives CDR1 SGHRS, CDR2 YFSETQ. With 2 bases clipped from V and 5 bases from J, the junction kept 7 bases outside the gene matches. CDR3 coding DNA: TGCGCCAGCAGCTTTCCCGGGACAGTTAACGAGCAGTACTTC. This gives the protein CASSFPGTVNEQYF. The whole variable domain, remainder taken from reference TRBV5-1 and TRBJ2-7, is KAGVTQTPRYLIKTRGQQVTLSCSPISGHRSVSWYQQTPGQGLQFLFEYFSETQRNKGNFPGRFSGRQFSNSRSEMNVSTLELGDSALYLCASSFPGTVNEQYFGPGTRLTVT.

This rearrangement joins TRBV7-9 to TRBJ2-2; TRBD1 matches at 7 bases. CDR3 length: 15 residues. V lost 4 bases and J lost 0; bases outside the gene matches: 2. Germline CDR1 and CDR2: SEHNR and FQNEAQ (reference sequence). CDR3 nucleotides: TGTGCCAGCAGCTCGGGACAGTCGAACACCGGGGAGCTGTTTTTT. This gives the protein CASSSGQSNTGELFF.

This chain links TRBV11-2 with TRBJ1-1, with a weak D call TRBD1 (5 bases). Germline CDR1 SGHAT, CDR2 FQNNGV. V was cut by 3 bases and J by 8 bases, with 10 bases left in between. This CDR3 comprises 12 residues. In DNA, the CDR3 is TGTGCCAGCAGCTTCGGCAGGGTCGAAGCTTTCTTT. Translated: CASSFGRVEAFF.

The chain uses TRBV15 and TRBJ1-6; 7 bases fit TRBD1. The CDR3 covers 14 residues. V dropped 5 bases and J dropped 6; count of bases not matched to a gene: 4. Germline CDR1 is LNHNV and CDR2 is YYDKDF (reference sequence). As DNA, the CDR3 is TGTGCCACCAGCGCAGGACAGGTTAATTCACCCCTCCACTTT. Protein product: CATSAGQVNSPLHF.

CDR3 DNA sequence: TGCGCCAGCAGGCCCGGCGGACCCGGGGATGAAAAACTGTTTTTT. As protein: CASRPGGPGDEKLFF. The chain combines TRBV5-1 with TRBJ1-4; D remains ambiguous. V lost 5 bases, J lost 6 bases, and 17 bases lay in between. The CDR3 is 15 residues long. Germline V gene data show CDR1 as SGHRS and CDR2 as YFSETQ.

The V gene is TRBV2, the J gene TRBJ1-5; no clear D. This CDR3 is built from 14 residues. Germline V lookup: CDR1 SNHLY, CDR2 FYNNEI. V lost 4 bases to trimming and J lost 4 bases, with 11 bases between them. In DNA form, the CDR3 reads TGTGCCAGCAGTGTAGCGCAAAGAAATCAGCCCCAGCATTTT. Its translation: CASSVAQRNQPQHF.

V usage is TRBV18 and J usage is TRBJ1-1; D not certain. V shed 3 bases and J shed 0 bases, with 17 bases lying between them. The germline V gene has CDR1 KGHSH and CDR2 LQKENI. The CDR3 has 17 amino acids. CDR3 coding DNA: TGTGCCAGCTCACCTAGAGTGGGGTCGGGAATGAACACTGAAGCTTTCTTT. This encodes CASSPRVGSGMNTEAFF. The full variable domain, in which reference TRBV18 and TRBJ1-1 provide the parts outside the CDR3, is NAGVMQNPRHLVRRRGQEARLRCSPMKGHSHVYWYRQLPEEGLKFMVYLQKENIIDESGMPKERFSAEFPKEGPSILRIQQVVRGDSAAYFCASSPRVGSGMNTEAFFGQGTRLTVV.

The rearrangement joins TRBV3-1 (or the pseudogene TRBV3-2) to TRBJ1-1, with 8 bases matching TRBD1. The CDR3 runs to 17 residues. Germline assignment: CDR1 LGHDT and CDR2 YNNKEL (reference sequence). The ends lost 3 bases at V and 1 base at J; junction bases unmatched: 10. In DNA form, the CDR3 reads TGTGCCAGCAGCCATCTATCACAGGGGGTGGGGAACACTGAAGCTTTCTTT. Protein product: CASSHLSQGVGNTEAFF.

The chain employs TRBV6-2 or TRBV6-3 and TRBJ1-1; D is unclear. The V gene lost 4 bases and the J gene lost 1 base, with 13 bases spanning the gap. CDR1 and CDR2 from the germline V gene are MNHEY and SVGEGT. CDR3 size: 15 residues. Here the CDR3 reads CASSFHGRENTEAFF. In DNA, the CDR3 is TGTGCCAGCAGTTTCCATGGGAGGGAGAACACTGAAGCTTTCTTT.

The CDR3 protein is CASSPLAGAHTQYF. DNA for the CDR3: TGTGCCAGCAGTCCGCTAGCGGGAGCCCATACGCAGTATTTT. The chain combines TRBV27 with TRBJ2-3, with TRBD2 identical over 10 bases. The germline V gene has CDR1 MNHEY and CDR2 SMNVEV (reference sequence). V gave up 5 bases and J gave up 7 bases; unmatched junction bases: 6. The CDR3 loop spans 14 amino acids.

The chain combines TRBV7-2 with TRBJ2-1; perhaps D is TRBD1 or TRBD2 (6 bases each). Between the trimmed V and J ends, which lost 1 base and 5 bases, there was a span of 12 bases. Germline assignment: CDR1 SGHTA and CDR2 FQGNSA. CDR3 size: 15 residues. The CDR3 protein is CASSLGGRGHNEQFF. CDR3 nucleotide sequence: TGTGCCAGCAGCTTAGGGGGGCGGGGACACAATGAGCAGTTCTTC.

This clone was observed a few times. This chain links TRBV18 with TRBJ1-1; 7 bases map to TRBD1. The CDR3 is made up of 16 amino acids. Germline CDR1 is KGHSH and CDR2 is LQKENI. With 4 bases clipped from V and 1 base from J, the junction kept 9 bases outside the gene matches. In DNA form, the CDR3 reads TGTGCCAGCTCACATATTCCGGACAGGAGGAACACTGAAGCTTTCTTT. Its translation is CASSHIPDRRNTEAFF.

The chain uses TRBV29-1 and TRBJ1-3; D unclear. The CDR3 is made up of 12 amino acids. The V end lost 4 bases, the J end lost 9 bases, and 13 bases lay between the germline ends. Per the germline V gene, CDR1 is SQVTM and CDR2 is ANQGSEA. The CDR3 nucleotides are TGCAGCGTTGGTCTAGGCGGCAGCACCATATATTTT. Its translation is CSVGLGGSTIYF. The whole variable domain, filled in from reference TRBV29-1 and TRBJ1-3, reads SAVISQKPSRDICQRGTSLTIQCQVDSQVTMMFWYRQQPGQSLTLIATANQGSEATYESGFVIDKFPISRPNLTFSTLTVSNMSPEDSSIYLCSVGLGGSTIYFGEGSWLTVV.